This T cell receptor beta chain was profiled in a study of T cell clonotyping in hematopoietic cell transplantation. Losses at the gene ends were 0 bases for V and 1 base for J; bases not matched to a gene: 11. Per germline, CDR1 SGHRS and CDR2 YFSETQ. This CDR3 is built from 19 residues. Points from the study as a whole: Cells were unsorted, so CD4 and CD8 contributions were not separated. Graft donor and pretransplant recipient Inverse Simpson Index values predicted broader posttransplant TCR diversity. Recipient TCR diversity dropped after transplant; expanded clonotypes rose from day 30 to 180. At the given depth, recipient repertoires were over 95% de novo clonotypes.

TCRdb's table, derived via immunoSEQ multiplex PCR, lists solely in-frame clones and lacks some. The data hold 60,000 to 75,000 clones, with about 93% observed a single time. The count of this clone is one. Its target is not known. Sequenced material: peripheral blood mononuclear cells. The chain carries TRBV5-1 and TRBJ2-2, with 8 bases lining up with TRBD1. This clonotype was sampled from a man aged 45-60 years in good health. Some clones in this sample may be carry-over from other donors' samples. CDR3 sequence (DNA): TGCGCCAGCAGCTTGGCCGGGGTTGTTGGACAGGGGAACACCGGGGAGCTGTTTTTT. Protein product: CASSLAGVVGQGNTGELFF. Together with reference TRBV5-1 and TRBJ2-2, the CDR3 gives the full variable domain: KAGVTQTPRYLIKTRGQQVTLSCSPISGHRSVSWYQQTPGQGLQFLFEYFSETQRNKGNFPGRFSGRQFSNSRSEMNVSTLELGDSALYLCASSLAGVVGQGNTGELFFGEGSRLTVL.